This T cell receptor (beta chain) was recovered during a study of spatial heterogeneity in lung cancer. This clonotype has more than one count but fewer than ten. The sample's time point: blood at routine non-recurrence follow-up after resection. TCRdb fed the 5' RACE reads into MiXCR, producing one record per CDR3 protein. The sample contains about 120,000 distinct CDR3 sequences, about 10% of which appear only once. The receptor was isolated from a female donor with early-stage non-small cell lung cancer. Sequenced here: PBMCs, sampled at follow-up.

The CDR3 DNA is TGTGCCAGCAGCCAAGGAAGGCCGACTAGGGGCAATGAGCAGTTCTTC. It is translated as CASSQGRPTRGNEQFF. The genes are TRBV14 and TRBJ2-1, with D perhaps TRBD2 (6 bases). The ends were cut back, 1 base at V and 6 bases at J, with 16 bases in the middle. The germline V gene encodes CDR1 SGHDN and CDR2 FVKESK. The CDR3 spans 16 residues.